This T cell receptor (beta chain) comes out of a study of graft-versus-host responses after intestinal transplantation. Study at large: Recipients uniformly received anti-thymocyte globulin induction, followed by tacrolimus and steroids for approximately 3 years. Findings and limits, study-wide: Recipient marrow held GvH clones, some first seen in ileum or blood.

Irradiated stimulators labeled with violet dye, some 200,000 in number, were plated with some 200,000 CFSE-labeled responders. At the end of the reaction, proliferating CFSE-low CD3+CD4+ and CD3+CD8+ responders were sorted. This clone was seen only once. The ends were cut back, 1 base at V and 2 bases at J, with 8 bases in the middle. Germline V lookup: CDR1 KGHSH, CDR2 LQKENI. The CDR3 runs to 14 residues. Method: immunoSEQ multiplex PCR; TCRdb's copy keeps in-frame clones and lacks some. The sample includes 17,000 or so clones, 30% to 40% seen only once; the top ten take roughly 3.6%. This rearrangement joins TRBV18 to TRBJ1-2; D gene ambiguous. The specimen comprised alloreactive CD8+ T cells from a mixed lymphocyte reaction culture, sampled before intestinal transplant. Subset reported: CFSE-low proliferating T cells sorted from approximately 6-day pre-transplant mixed lymphocyte reaction (GvH or HvG direction). This clonotype originated in a human patient who received an intestinal transplant. The chain's CDR3 is CASSPRRANYGYTF. The CDR3 region has the DNA TGTGCCAGCTCACCACGAAGAGCAAACTATGGCTACACCTTC.